The present T cell receptor beta chain was sequenced within a study of technical replicates of blood from a few donors (dated by TCRdb to 2015 to 2018). Library preparation employed the immunoSEQ multiplex PCR assay. TCRdb holds this immuneACCESS table with in-frame rearrangements only. Some clones are missing; in checked studies, unresolved V genes explain under half, and the rest has no known cause. This sample has 14,000 or so clones in its table, and approximately 80% of those were observed once. Of the sample, roughly 11% is held by the ten largest clones. Reading the germline V gene gives CDR1 ENHRY and CDR2 SYGVKD. Inclusive of the bounding cysteine and phenylalanine, the CDR3 is 15 residues long. Kept here is only the CDR3 DNA, which spans 45 bases and is read in frame from base 1. V is reduced by 5 bases and J by 2 bases, leaving a spacing of 12 bases between them. A note on this clone: Its binding antigen is unknown. Base qualities are missing; no much larger clone stands one base away.

This TCR came from a human donor in good health. What was sequenced was PBMCs. The V gene is TRBV10-3 and the J gene is TRBJ2-2; TRBD1 is possibly the D segment (6 matching bases). CDR3 protein: CAISSGTPNTGELFF. The nucleotide sequence reads as follows: TGTGCCATCAGTTCCGGGACACCAAACACCGGGGAGCTGTTTTTT.